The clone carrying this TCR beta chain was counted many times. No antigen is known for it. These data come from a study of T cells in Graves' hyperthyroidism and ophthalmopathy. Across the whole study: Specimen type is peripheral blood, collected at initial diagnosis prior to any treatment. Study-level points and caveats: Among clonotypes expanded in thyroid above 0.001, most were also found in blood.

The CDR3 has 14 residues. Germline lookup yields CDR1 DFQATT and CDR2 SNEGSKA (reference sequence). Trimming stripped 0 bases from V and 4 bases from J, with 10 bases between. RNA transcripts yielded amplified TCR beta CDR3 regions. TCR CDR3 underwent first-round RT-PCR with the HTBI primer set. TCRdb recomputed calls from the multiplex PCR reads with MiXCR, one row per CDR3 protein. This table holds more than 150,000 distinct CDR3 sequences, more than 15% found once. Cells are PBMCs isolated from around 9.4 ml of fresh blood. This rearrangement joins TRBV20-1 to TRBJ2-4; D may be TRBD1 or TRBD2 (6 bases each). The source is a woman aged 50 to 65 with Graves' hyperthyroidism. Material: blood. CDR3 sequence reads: CSARDEGGKNIQYF. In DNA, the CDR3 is TGCAGTGCTAGAGACGAGGGGGGAAAAAACATTCAGTACTTC.